Included here is one T cell receptor beta chain sequence, with context. Its antigen is still unknown. No clone much larger than this one lies a single base away; base qualities are absent. The data belong to a study of T cells in Graves' hyperthyroidism and ophthalmopathy (dated by TCRdb to between 2018 and 2021). With regard to the full study: Peripheral blood was collected at initial diagnosis, before any treatment. According to the paper, TCR Vbeta CDR3 sequencing was carried out on some 140 peripheral blood samples, which came from approximately 41 ophthalmopathy, around 75 hyperthyroidism and 17 progressor patients. The study also compared thyroid tissue and blood T-cell repertoires from more than 5 Graves' hyperthyroidism patients. To identify TCR V-J signatures that set the groups apart, the researchers used a discovery cohort of roughly 100 patients, made up of 43 with Graves' ophthalmopathy and 57 with stable Graves' hyperthyroidism. Prospective prediction of ophthalmopathy was tested in an independent validation cohort consisting of some 18 hyperthyroidism patients and 15 to 17 patients who later progressed to ophthalmopathy. Once sampling was done, hyperthyroidism patients were given methimazole at a starting dose of 30 mg daily, whereas ophthalmopathy patients were given high-dose intravenous methylprednisolone. For training and testing, the roughly 100 patients in the discovery cohort were randomly divided in a 7:3 ratio.

For CDR1 and CDR2, the germline V gene lists MNHNS and SASEGT. Spanning cysteine to valine, the CDR3 consists of 15 amino acids. The kept DNA is CDR3 alone, 45 bases in frame from the first base. V loses 4 bases at its end and J loses 4 bases; junction bases beyond the gene matches: 9. A patient counted as having stable Graves' hyperthyroidism if no progression to ophthalmopathy occurred over 18 months of follow-up. Hyperthyroidism patients were newly diagnosed, had a disease duration of under 2 months, and were aged 18 to 65 years. Patients with uncontrolled infections, other autoimmune diseases, pregnancy or lactation were excluded. Diagnoses were based on clinical symptoms, serum thyroxine and TRAb, thyroid ultrasound and orbital computed tomography. PBMCs were isolated from 10 ml of fresh peripheral blood by Ficoll-Paque density gradient centrifugation. Trizol reagent was used to extract total RNA, and RNA quality was then checked on an Agilent 2100 Bioanalyzer.

Broad study findings and their caveats: Blood samples also contained most of the expanded thyroid clonotypes (frequency above 0.001), which suggests that blood repertoires may reflect thyroid immune responses. Ophthalmopathy was separated from stable hyperthyroidism by a 13 V-J signature model, with 85% to 90% sensitivity and about 81% specificity obtained in cross-validation and 80%/75% obtained in testing. In validation, progression to ophthalmopathy was predicted by the model with nearly 71% sensitivity and 72% to 85% specificity, a median of around 5.9 months before onset. Sample size was not statistically predetermined, and blinding of investigators to group allocation was not performed.

TCR beta CDR3 regions were amplified from RNA transcripts. A first-round RT-PCR of the TCR CDR3 used the HTBI primer set with the Qiagen OneStep RT-PCR kit. The libraries were constructed in a second round of multiplex PCR and then size-selected and purified. The libraries were sequenced on an Illumina HiSeq2000 using paired-end 100 bp reads. Concerning the study's data processing: SOAPnuke was used to process the raw data, throwing out any read that contained adapters or uncalled bases, had a mean Phred below 15, or lacked an exact constant-primer or identifier match. High-quality paired reads were merged using COPE v1.2.5, and each unique nucleotide sequence was defined as a clonotype. Clonotypes were aligned to IMGT TRBV, TRBD and TRBJ reference segments using MiTCR v1.1. Only V-J combinations with frequency above 0.0001, covering approximately 99% of repertoires, were analysed. The TCS score was defined as F50 (clonal expansion) divided by E x V (chaos), with BLOSUM62-based TCRdist calculated between CDR3 peptides within each V-J. Welch's t-statistics and random forest reduced around 550 V-J features to 13, which were used in a naive Bayes classifier (R e1071). TCRdb cleaned the public reads at Q25 with fastp, built clones with MiXCR and kept in-frame beta chains. Each entry merges the rows of one CDR3 protein and shows their most common DNA and genes. It is TCRdb's table, rather than the study itself, that gives the V and J calls and clone size. This sample comprises around 500,000 distinct CDR3 sequences, around an eighth of them detected only once. The ten largest make up around 17% of the sample.

Sequencing used blood. The rearrangement combines TRBV6-1 with TRBJ2-7; TRBD2 lines up with 8 middle nucleotides. This clonotype was sampled from a woman in her late teens or twenties with Graves' hyperthyroidism. The CDR3: CASSAGTAGVYEQYV. The base sequence is TGTGCCAGCAGTGCGGGCACAGCGGGGGTATACGAGCAGTACGTC.